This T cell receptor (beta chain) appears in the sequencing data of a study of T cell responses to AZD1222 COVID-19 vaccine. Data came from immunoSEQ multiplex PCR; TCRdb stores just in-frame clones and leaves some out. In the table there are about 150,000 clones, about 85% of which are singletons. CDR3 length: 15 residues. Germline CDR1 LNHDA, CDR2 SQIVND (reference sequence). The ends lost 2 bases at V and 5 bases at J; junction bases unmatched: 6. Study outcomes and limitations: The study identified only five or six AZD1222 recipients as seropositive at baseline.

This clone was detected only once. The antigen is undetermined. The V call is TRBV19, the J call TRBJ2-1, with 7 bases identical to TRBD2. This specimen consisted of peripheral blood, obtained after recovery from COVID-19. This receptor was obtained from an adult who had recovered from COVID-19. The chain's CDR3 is CASSISGEGHNEQFF. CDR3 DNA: TGTGCCAGTAGTATATCGGGGGAGGGGCACAATGAGCAGTTCTTC.